This TCR beta chain appears in the sequencing data of a study of blood T cell repertoires in COVID-19. Study overall: The United States, Italy and Spain provided the acute and convalescent COVID-19 samples. PBMCs, B-cell-depleted T cells, or T cells provided the cDNA or gDNA that made up the material.

Germline loops: CDR1 SGHRS, CDR2 YFSETQ. After removal of 1 base from V and 0 bases from J, the junction contained 3 bases not matched to a gene. This CDR3 is 16 amino acids long. In the source study's methods: Researchers report that nucleated cell counts were estimated from reference gene primer amplification. Produced via immunoSEQ multiplex PCR; TCRdb's table is partial and in-frame only. D and trimming come from the DNA, and the V and J calls and clone size come from that table. The table includes about 150,000 clones, about 86% detected once. Sequencing was carried out using peripheral blood. The clonotype was recovered from a woman aged 55-70 years with acute or convalescent COVID-19. The V gene is TRBV5-1, the J gene TRBJ2-5; 10 bases fit TRBD1. Here the CDR3 DNA reads TGCGCCAGCAGCTTGAGACAGGGGGCCTACCAAGAGACCCAGTACTTC. Protein sequence: CASSLRQGAYQETQYF.